The present TCR beta chain was sequenced within a study of radiation and T cells in renal cell carcinoma. General study findings and limits: In blood, top tumor clones expanded by 2 weeks, shrinking by 4.

This CDR3 region has 17 residues. Germline V lookup: CDR1 SGHAT, CDR2 FQNNGV. The trim removed 2 bases at V and 3 bases at J, leaving 7 bases unmatched. Clones were read by immunoSEQ multiplex PCR, and TCRdb kept only the in-frame ones, dropping some. The data contain roughly 130,000 clones, roughly 91% of them singletons. On this clone itself: The antigen is undetermined.

The time point: blood 2 weeks post-SBRT. Treatment described: 15 Gy SBRT to primary tumor, nephrectomy 4 weeks later. After SBRT, blood was collected at 2 and 4 weeks, plus baseline. This sequence was found in a woman in her sixties or seventies with renal cell carcinoma. This specimen consisted of blood, obtained from a patient whose treatment included radiotherapy and nephrectomy. The chain carries TRBV11-2 and TRBJ1-2; 12 bases are shared with TRBD1. The CDR3 nucleotides read TGTGCCAGCAGCTTACAACCTGGGACAGGGGGCTACTATGGCTACACCTTC. It encodes CASSLQPGTGGYYGYTF.